Listed below are T cell receptor beta chains from one sample, sequenced in a study of CD8+CD57+ T cells in acquired aplastic anemia. TCRdb recomputed calls from the reads with MiXCR, one row per CDR3 protein. The table lists about 40,000 distinct CDR3 sequences, 63% of them singletons. Sequenced: sorted CD4+, CD8+, or CD8+CD57+ T cells (not recorded which) from PBMCs. The receptors were sampled from a human donor with aplastic anemia. Each CDR3 is given with its conserved first and last residue. Each record gives: J gene, clone size, D gene, CDR3 length, V gene, CDR3 DNA, CDR3 protein. D genes are given only for firm matches. Not all rows give a size; the values are once, few, many and, for expanded clones, a class.

TRBJ2-1 | - | - | 14 | TRBV19 | TGTGCCAGCAGTGTCGGAGGTCAGGGATATGAGCAGTTCTTC | CASSVGGQGYEQFF
TRBJ1-2 | - | - | 13 | TRBV7-8 | TGTGCCAGCAGCCCCAACAGAGACTATGGCTACACCTTC | CASSPNRDYGYTF
TRBJ2-3 | many | TRBD2 | 15 | TRBV4-2 | TGTGCCAGCAGCCCGACTAGCGGGGGGGCAGATACGCAGTATTTT | CASSPTSGGADTQYF
TRBJ1-4 | many | TRBD1 | 15 | TRBV19 | TGTGCCAGTAGCCCGGACAGGGACCCTAATGAAAAACTGTTTTTT | CASSPDRDPNEKLFF
TRBJ2-5 | - | - | 13 | TRBV24-1 | TGTGCCACACAGGACAGAGGCAAAGAGACCCAGTACTTC | CATQDRGKETQYF
TRBJ1-1 | - | TRBD1 | 13 | TRBV7-9 | TGTGCCAGCAGTCCCCAGGGGGACACTGAAGCTTTCTTT | CASSPQGDTEAFF
TRBJ1-2 | - | - | 12 | TRBV2 | TGTGCCAGCAGGAGAGAAAACTATGGCTACACCTTC | CASRRENYGYTF
TRBJ2-3 | - | - | 13 | TRBV7-3 | TGTGCCAGCAGCGTTCGTGGCTCGGATACGCAGTATTTT | CASSVRGSDTQYF
TRBJ2-3 | - | TRBD1 | 16 | TRBV15 | TGTGCCACCAGCAGAACGGAGAGGCAGGGGGCAGATACGCGGTATTTT | CATSRTERQGADTRYF
TRBJ1-2 | once | - | 15 | TRBV9 | TGTGCCAGCAGCCCGATGGGGGACGGGCAACATGGCTACACCTTC | CASSPMGDGQHGYTF
TRBJ1-1 | - | TRBD1 | 14 | TRBV25-1 | TGTGCCAGCAGGGACAGGGGAATTAACACTGAAGCTTTCTTT | CASRDRGINTEAFF
TRBJ1-2 | few | - | 13 | TRBV6-4 | TGTGCCAGCAGTGAATCCGCAAACTATGGCTACACCTTC | CASSESANYGYTF
TRBJ2-7 | many | TRBD1 | 15 | TRBV20-1 | TGCAGTGCTAGAAACCCGGGACAGGGGGGCGTCGAGCAGTACTTC | CSARNPGQGGVEQYF
TRBJ1-1 | once | TRBD1 | 14 | TRBV24-1 | TGTGCCACCAGGGGGACAGGGTTGAACACTGAAGCTTTCTTT | CATRGTGLNTEAFF
TRBJ1-6 | few | - | 13 | TRBV25-1 | TGTGCCAGCAGTGCGGGCAGTGGTTCACCCCTCCACTTT | CASSAGSGSPLHF